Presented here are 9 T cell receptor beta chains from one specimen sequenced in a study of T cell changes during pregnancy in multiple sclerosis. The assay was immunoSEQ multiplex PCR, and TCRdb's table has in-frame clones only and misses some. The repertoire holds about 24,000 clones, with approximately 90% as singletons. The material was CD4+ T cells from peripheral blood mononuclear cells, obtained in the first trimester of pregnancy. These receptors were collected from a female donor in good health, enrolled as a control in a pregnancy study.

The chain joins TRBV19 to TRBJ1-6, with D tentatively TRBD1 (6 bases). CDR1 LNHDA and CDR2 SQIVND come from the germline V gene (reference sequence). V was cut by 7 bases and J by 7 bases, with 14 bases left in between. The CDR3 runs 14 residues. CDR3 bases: TGTGCCAGTAAAGCAGTGCAGGGGAATTCACCCCTCCACTTT. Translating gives CASKAVQGNSPLHF.

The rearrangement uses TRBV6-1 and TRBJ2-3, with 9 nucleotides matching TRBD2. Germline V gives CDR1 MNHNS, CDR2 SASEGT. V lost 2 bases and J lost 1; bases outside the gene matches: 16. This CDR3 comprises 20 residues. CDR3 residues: CASSESPAWSTSGRTDTQYF. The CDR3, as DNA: TGTGCCAGCAGTGAATCCCCGGCATGGAGTACTAGCGGGCGCACAGATACGCAGTATTTT.

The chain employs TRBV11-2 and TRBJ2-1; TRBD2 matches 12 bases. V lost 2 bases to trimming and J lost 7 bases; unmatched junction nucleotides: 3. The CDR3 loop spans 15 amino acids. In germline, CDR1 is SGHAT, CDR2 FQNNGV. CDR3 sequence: CASSLSTSGGNEQFF. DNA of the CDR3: TGTGCCAGCAGCTTATCGACTAGCGGGGGTAATGAGCAGTTCTTC.

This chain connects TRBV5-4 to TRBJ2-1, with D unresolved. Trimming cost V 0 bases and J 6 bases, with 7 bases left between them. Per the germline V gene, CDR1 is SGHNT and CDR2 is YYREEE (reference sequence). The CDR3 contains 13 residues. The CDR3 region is CASSLVVSNEQFF. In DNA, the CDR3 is TGTGCCAGCAGCTTGGTAGTATCCAATGAGCAGTTCTTC.

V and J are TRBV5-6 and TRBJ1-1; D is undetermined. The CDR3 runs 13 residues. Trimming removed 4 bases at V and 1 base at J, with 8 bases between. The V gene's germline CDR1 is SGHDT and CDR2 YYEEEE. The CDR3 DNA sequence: TGTGCCAGCAGCCCTGGCCAGAACACTGAAGCTTTCTTT. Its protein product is CASSPGQNTEAFF.

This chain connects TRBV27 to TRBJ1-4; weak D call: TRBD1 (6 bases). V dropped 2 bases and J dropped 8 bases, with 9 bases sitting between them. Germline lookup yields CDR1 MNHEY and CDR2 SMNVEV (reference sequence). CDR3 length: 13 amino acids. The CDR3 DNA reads TGTGCCAGCAGTTTAGGGGGCCGGGAAAAACTGTTTTTT. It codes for CASSLGGREKLFF.

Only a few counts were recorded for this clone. CDR3 in DNA: TGTGCCAGCAGTGAAGCTCAGACAGGGGGTACGACTTTCTTT. This codes for CASSEAQTGGTTFF. The chain carries TRBV2 and TRBJ1-1, with TRBD1 matching over 9 bases. This CDR3 contains 14 residues. Looked up from germline, CDR1 is SNHLY and CDR2 is FYNNEI. Trimming at V came to 0 bases and at J to 12 bases, leaving 8 bases not matched to a gene.

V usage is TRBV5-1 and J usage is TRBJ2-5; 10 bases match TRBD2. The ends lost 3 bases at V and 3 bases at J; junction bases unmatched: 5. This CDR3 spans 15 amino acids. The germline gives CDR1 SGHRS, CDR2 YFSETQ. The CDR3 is CASSSGTSGKETQYF. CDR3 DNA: TGCGCCAGCAGCTCGGGAACTAGCGGGAAAGAGACCCAGTACTTC.

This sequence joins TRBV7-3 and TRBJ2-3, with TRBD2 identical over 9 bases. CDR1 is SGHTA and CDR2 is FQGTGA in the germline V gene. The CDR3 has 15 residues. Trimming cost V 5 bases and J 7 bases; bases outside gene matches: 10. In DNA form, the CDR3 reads TGTGCCAGCAGCCTCGCGGGGGGGCCGGGGAATACGCAGTATTTT. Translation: CASSLAGGPGNTQYF.